This note documents a single T cell receptor beta chain sequence. Antigen: not known. This CDR3 spans 14 amino acids. Germline lookup yields CDR1 SGDLS and CDR2 YYNGEE. V lost 4 bases and J lost 3; bases outside the gene matches: 3. Every isolated RNA sample was fully reverse transcribed, so sequencing captured expressed TCRB transcripts. Generated by immunoSEQ multiplex PCR, the TCRdb table keeps only in-frame clones and is missing some. The table records roughly 150,000 clones, 10% of them present only once. These data are taken from a study of beta chain features in type 1 diabetes. Study conclusions and caveats: For Type 1 diabetes patients, all four CD4+ subsets carried TCRB CDR3s that were moderately but significantly shorter.

The chain has TRBV9 and TRBJ2-5; 10 bases agree with TRBD2. The TCR was taken from a man between 25 and 39 years old with type 1 diabetes. Sequencing was carried out using central memory CD4+ T cells from blood. CDR3 nucleotides: TGTGCCAGCAGCCTAGGGACTAGCGAAGAGACCCAGTACTTC. Translating gives CASSLGTSEETQYF. The full variable domain, in which reference TRBV9 and TRBJ2-5 provide the parts outside the CDR3, is DSGVTQTPKHLITATGQRVTLRCSPRSGDLSVYWYQQSLDQGLQFLIQYYNGEERAKGNILERFSAQQFPDLHSELNLSSLELGDSALYFCASSLGTSEETQYFGPGTRLLVL.